This record covers a single T cell receptor beta chain. Antigen specificity is unknown. The CDR3 has 15 residues. Deletions cut 5 bases from V and 5 bases from J, with 17 bases between. Germline CDR1 is SGHAT and CDR2 is FQNNGV. This specimen belongs to a study of shared clonotypes between healthy human individuals. The repertoire was sequenced with immunoSEQ multiplex PCR; TCRdb's copy has only in-frame clones and lacks some. The sample shows some 2 million clones, 90% to 95% of them seen only once. Whole-study findings and limits: Deeper or shallower sequencing was expected to change how clonotypes are shared among donors. The four-donor shared clonotypes exceeded non-shared clonotypes in generation probability, with non-shared ones scoring lower.

The receptor was isolated from a young man in good health. Sample: naive CD4+ T cells sorted from blood. The subset: CD45RA+ positively selected. J is TRBJ2-3 and V is TRBV11-2; the D gene is possibly TRBD2 (5 bases). The CDR3 spells CASSPSRSGGDTQYF. In DNA, the CDR3 is TGTGCCAGCAGCCCTAGTAGGAGTGGAGGAGATACGCAGTATTTT.